This T cell receptor (beta chain) was recorded in a study of blood T cell repertoires in COVID-19. About the study: The samples span acute and convalescent COVID-19 from the United States, Italy and Spain. Nucleic acid was either cDNA or gDNA, and it came from T cells, B-cell-depleted T cells, or PBMCs.

Trimming took 6 bases from V and 2 from J; bases not matched to a gene: 7. The CDR3 consists of 15 residues. Per the germline V gene, CDR1 is LGHDT and CDR2 is YNNKEL (reference sequence). Authors' processing steps: Nucleated cell counts were estimated from reference gene primer amplification. Sequencing used immunoSEQ multiplex PCR; TCRdb keeps in-frame clones, though not all of them. V and J calls and clone size are given by that table; D and trimming were obtained from the DNA. The sample holds some 150,000 clones, 85% to 90% seen once. The sequencing input was peripheral blood. This chain links TRBV3-1 (or the pseudogene TRBV3-2) with TRBJ1-2, with 9 positions matching TRBD1. This sequence was found in a man aged 55 to 70 with active or convalescent COVID-19. The CDR3 DNA is TGTGCCAGCAGTCACGGGACAGGGACCAACTATGGCTACACCTTC. Translated, it gives CASSHGTGTNYGYTF.